These 30 T cell receptor beta chains originate from one sample sequenced in a study of T cell clonality in common variable immunodeficiency. The table came from immunoSEQ multiplex PCR; TCRdb's copy has only in-frame clones and leaves some out. Listed for the sample are approximately 58,000 clones, none seen a single time. What was sequenced was peripheral blood mononuclear cells. These receptors came from a person between 18 and 70 years old in good health.

This clone was recorded many times. The read terminates 3 residues ahead of where the CDR3 ends, so the germline J gene completes it. The chain is built from TRBV12-3 or TRBV12-4 and TRBJ1-2; the D is unclear. Trimming removed 2 bases from V and 4 bases from J, with 11 bases in between. The CDR3 runs 14 residues. The CDR3: CASSLPGRGYGYTF. The DNA read from the CDR3 is TGTGCCAGCAGTTTACCAGGCCGGGGCTATGGC.

This clone was seen at least ten times. The CDR3 end falls 3 residues outside the read, so it is completed with the germline J gene. This rearrangement joins TRBV12-3 or TRBV12-4 to TRBJ2-1; D remains unclear. Trimming took 1 base from V and 3 from J, leaving 7 bases between them. The CDR3 has 14 amino acids. CDR3 sequence: CASSLGHSYNEQFF. CDR3 DNA, as far as it was read: TGTGCCAGCAGTTTAGGTCACAGCTACAATGAG.

This clone was observed many times. The read ends 3 residues shy of where the CDR3 ends; the end is completed using the germline J gene. The chain carries TRBV29-1 and TRBJ1-2; D is possibly TRBD1 (5 bases). This CDR3 contains 15 residues. Deletions cut 4 bases from V and 1 base from J, with 16 bases between. Germline lookup yields CDR1 SQVTM and CDR2 ANQGSEA. The DNA read from the CDR3 is TGCAGCGTTGTCAGTGGGGCGTTACTTAACTATGGC. It yields the protein CSVVSGALLNYG. The whole CDR3 is CSVVSGALLNYGYTF.

This clone was found a few times. The read terminates 3 residues ahead of where the CDR3 ends, so the germline J gene completes it. V and J are TRBV18 and TRBJ1-1; TRBD1 matches at 8 bases. With V trimmed by 2 bases and J by 2 bases, 22 bases remained unmatched. Per the germline V gene, CDR1 is KGHSH and CDR2 is LQKENI. This CDR3 region has 21 residues. This chain's CDR3 is CASSPSFHRGARDRINTEAFF. Incomplete CDR3 DNA: TGTGCCAGCTCACCATCTTTCCACCGGGGAGCCAGGGACAGGATAAACACTGAA.

This clone showed up many times. Read coverage stops 3 residues before the CDR3 terminus; the germline J gene supplies the remainder. The chain is built from TRBV7-8 and TRBJ1-5, with 7 bases aligning to TRBD1. The CDR3 runs to 16 residues. The V gene's germline CDR1 is SGHVS and CDR2 FQNEAQ. V lost 1 base and J lost 6; bases outside the gene matches: 9. This CDR3 is CASSLVSWQGGQPQHF. CDR3 DNA, as far as it was read: TGTGCCAGCAGCTTAGTGTCATGGCAGGGGGGTCAGCCC.

There are many counts of this clone. The CDR3 end falls 3 residues outside the read, so it is completed with the germline J gene. This chain uses TRBV29-1 with TRBJ2-1; D is uncertain. The germline gives CDR1 SQVTM, CDR2 ANQGSEA. Trimming took off 1 base at V and 0 bases at J, with 16 bases between the two ends. This CDR3 has 17 residues. The CDR3 here is CSVEVIALQSSYNEQFF. The part of the CDR3 DNA that was read is TGCAGCGTTGAAGTTATCGCCCTGCAGAGCTCCTACAATGAG.

This clone was detected many times. The read falls 3 residues short of the CDR3 end, and the missing part is taken from the germline J gene. This chain uses TRBV30 with TRBJ2-1; 8 bases agree with TRBD1. V lost 8 bases to trimming and J lost 7 bases; unmatched junction nucleotides: 4. Looked up from germline, CDR1 is GTSNPN and CDR2 is SVGIG (reference sequence). This CDR3 is built from 11 residues. The CDR3 loop is CARRGPNEQFF. The part of the CDR3 DNA that was read is TGTGCCCGCAGGGGGCCTAATGAG.

This clone showed up many times. The read ends 3 residues early relative to the CDR3; the germline J gene fills the gap. The chain joins TRBV10-2 to TRBJ2-2; 8 positions match TRBD1. This CDR3 spans 15 amino acids. Germline CDR1 and CDR2: WSHSY and SAAADI. V lost 6 bases and J lost 4; bases outside the gene matches: 7. The CDR3 is CASRQGARGTGELFF. The CDR3 bases that were read are TGCGCCAGCAGGCAGGGGGCGCGGGGCACCGGGGAG.

This clone came up many times. The CDR3 end falls 3 residues outside the read, so it is completed with the germline J gene. The chain recombines TRBV10-1 with TRBJ1-2; D remains ambiguous. The CDR3 covers 13 residues. The germline V and J ends were trimmed by 3 bases and 2 bases, with 7 bases remaining between them. From germline, CDR1 is WNHNN and CDR2 SYGVQD (reference sequence). Incomplete CDR3 DNA: TGCGCCAGCAGTGACAGTACAAACTATGGC. This sequence encodes CASSDSTNYG. Given in full, the CDR3 is CASSDSTNYGYTF.

This clone appeared many times. The CDR3 is cut off 3 residues early in the read; its end comes from the germline J gene. The V call is TRBV12-3 or TRBV12-4, the J call TRBJ2-1; D is undetermined. The CDR3 runs to 15 residues. V was cut by 3 bases and J by 4 bases, with 13 bases left in between. The CDR3 loop reads CASSFAQVTYNEQFF. The CDR3 bases that were read are TGTGCCAGCAGTTTCGCCCAGGTAACTTACAATGAG.

This clone has at least ten counts. The sequenced part of the CDR3 DNA is TGTGCCAGCAGTCGGACCAGGGCCTTCTACGAG. Protein: CASSRTRAFYE. The full-length CDR3 reads as CASSRTRAFYEQYF. This chain links TRBV7-9 with TRBJ2-7; D might be TRBD1 (5 bases). Read coverage stops 3 residues before the CDR3 terminus; the germline J gene supplies the remainder. The CDR3 runs 14 residues. The ends were cut back, 6 bases at V and 3 bases at J, with 15 bases in the middle. Germline V CDR1 and CDR2: SEHNR, FQNEAQ (reference sequence).

Regarding this clone: A junction end diverges from the germline sequence, so it may reflect a read error. The CDR3 end is not reached by the read, which stops 3 residues before it; the germline J gene fills it in. The chain employs TRBV23-1 and TRBJ1-1; TRBD1 matches at 8 bases. TRBV23-1 is known as an ORF, though its function is uncertain. This CDR3 is 15 amino acids long. Here the CDR3 reads CASNQSTGENTEAFF. The sequenced part of the CDR3 DNA is TGCGCCAGCAATCAATCGACAGGGGAGAACACTGAA.

The table lists this clone with many counts. The CDR3 extends 3 residues past the end of the read, so its final part is completed from the germline J gene. V gene TRBV5-1 combines with J gene TRBJ2-7; 9 positions match TRBD1. The CDR3 is made up of 14 amino acids. With V trimmed by 4 bases and J by 3 bases, 5 bases remained unmatched. CDR1 is SGHRS and CDR2 is YFSETQ in the germline V gene. This CDR3 reads CASSKGTGNYEQYF. Partial CDR3 DNA: TGCGCCAGCAGCAAGGGGACAGGGAACTACGAG.

This clone was detected many times. The read gets to within 3 residues of the CDR3 end, and the germline J gene fills in the rest. The chain couples TRBV9 to TRBJ2-7, with D maybe TRBD2 (6 bases). Germline V CDR1 and CDR2: SGDLS, YYNGEE. The CDR3 is made up of 14 amino acids. Trimming took 0 bases from V and 6 from J, leaving 13 bases between them. Incomplete CDR3 DNA: TGTGCCAGCAGCGTAGGCGGGGACCGTCTCGAG. Translation: CASSVGGDRLE. The entire CDR3 reads CASSVGGDRLEQYF.

With regard to this clone: The CDR3 end lies 3 residues beyond the end of the read and is filled in from the germline J gene. The chain joins TRBV11-3 to TRBJ2-1, with TRBD1 as a possible D gene (5 bases). V lost 5 bases and J lost 6, with 11 bases in between. The CDR3 contains 13 residues. The germline V gene encodes CDR1 SGHNT and CDR2 YENEEA. The sequenced CDR3 bases are TGTGCCAGCAGCCCCCGACAGTCCAATGAG. This codes for CASSPRQSNE. The full CDR3 sequence reads CASSPRQSNEQFF.

This clone was detected ten times or more. A much larger clone sits a single nucleotide away, making a read error possible. The read finishes 3 residues shy of the CDR3 end, and the germline J gene is used to complete it. The J gene is TRBJ2-2, the V gene TRBV20-1, with a possible D match to TRBD1 (5 bases). The CDR3 has 13 amino acids. From germline, CDR1 is DFQATT and CDR2 SNEGSKA (reference sequence). This CDR3 reads CSARLAGANVLFF. The CDR3 bases that were read are TGCAGTGCTAGATTAGCTGGGGCCAACGTG.

This clone appeared many times. The CDR3 region is CASSYPGTFVSNQPQHF. The covered CDR3 bases are TGTGCCAGCAGTTACCCAGGGACATTTGTCAGCAATCAGCCC. This chain joins TRBV6-2 or TRBV6-3 and TRBJ1-5, with a tentative D call TRBD1 (6 bases). The CDR3 end falls 3 residues outside the read, so it is completed with the germline J gene. Trimming took 2 bases from V and 1 from J, leaving 15 bases between them. Germline assignment: CDR1 MNHEY and CDR2 SVGEGT. The CDR3 covers 17 residues.

This clone was counted ten times or more. The CDR3 is cut off 3 residues early in the read; its end comes from the germline J gene. The chain links TRBV2 to TRBJ1-2, with TRBD1 identical over 9 bases. V trimming: 6 bases; J trimming: 4 bases; junction bases outside the gene matches: 3. CDR1 is SNHLY and CDR2 is FYNNEI in the germline V gene. The CDR3 is 13 residues long. The covered CDR3 bases are TGTGCCAGCAGGGACAGGGGCGTCTATGGC. Amino acids: CASRDRGVYG. The whole CDR3 sequence reads CASRDRGVYGYTF.

This clone came up many times. Coverage ceases 3 residues before the CDR3 finishes, and the germline J gene fills in the end. The chain recombines TRBV15 with TRBJ1-4, with D uncertain. CDR1 and CDR2 from the germline V gene are LNHNV and YYDKDF (reference sequence). The V and J ends lost 1 base and 2 bases respectively, with 8 bases between them. The CDR3 totals 15 residues. The CDR3 bases that were read are TGTGCCACCAGCAGAGTTGCGTGGACTAATGAAAAA. Its translation: CATSRVAWTNEK. The whole CDR3 sequence is CATSRVAWTNEKLFF.

This clone was observed at least ten times. The CDR3 end is not reached by the read, which stops 3 residues before it; the germline J gene fills it in. The chain combines TRBV20-1 with TRBJ2-1, with D perhaps TRBD1 (6 bases). The germline V and J ends were trimmed by 2 bases and 5 bases, with 19 bases remaining between them. CDR3 size: 16 residues. CDR1 DFQATT and CDR2 SNEGSKA come from the germline V gene (reference sequence). This chain's CDR3 is CSARKPTGFYNNEQFF. The CDR3 DNA, read in part, is TGCAGTGCTAGAAAACCCACAGGGTTTTACAACAATGAG.

In its sample, this clone was seen many times. The read terminates 3 residues before the CDR3 end, so the remaining end is supplied by the germline J gene. V gene TRBV7-9 combines with J gene TRBJ2-2; 7 positions agree with TRBD1. The germline V gene has CDR1 SEHNR and CDR2 FQNEAQ (reference sequence). Unmatched junction bases numbered 5, after V lost 7 bases and J lost 6 bases. CDR3 length equals 13 residues. Incomplete CDR3 DNA: TGTGCCAGCACCCACAGGGGCGCCGGGGAG. Translating it yields CASTHRGAGE. The full-length CDR3 reads as CASTHRGAGELFF.

This clone was picked up many times. Coverage ceases 3 residues before the CDR3 finishes, and the germline J gene fills in the end. The chain recombines TRBV30 with TRBJ1-2; 8 bases align to TRBD1. This CDR3 has 14 residues. With V trimmed by 4 bases and J by 7 bases, 11 bases remained unmatched. The germline V gene encodes CDR1 GTSNPN and CDR2 SVGIG (reference sequence). CDR3 DNA, as far as it was read: TGTGCCTGGATTAGGCCTAGGACAGGGAGTGGC. This sequence encodes CAWIRPRTGSG. The whole CDR3 sequence is CAWIRPRTGSGYTF.

There are many counts of this clone. Read data end 3 residues before the CDR3 end; the end is taken from the germline J gene. The rearrangement uses TRBV20-1 and TRBJ2-7; 8 bases map to TRBD2. CDR3 length: 13 residues. With V trimmed by 1 base and J by 2 bases, 1 base remained unmatched. In germline, CDR1 is DFQATT, CDR2 SNEGSKA (reference sequence). The CDR3 loop is CSARAGGAYEQYF. The sequenced CDR3 bases are TGCAGTGCTAGAGCGGGAGGGGCCTACGAG.

Ten or more counts support this clone. From the germline J gene comes the end of the CDR3, since the read stops 3 residues before it. The chain joins TRBV18 to TRBJ1-1; weak D call: TRBD1 (5 bases). The ends were cut back, 6 bases at V and 0 bases at J, with 23 bases in the middle. Germline V gives CDR1 KGHSH, CDR2 LQKENI. The CDR3 covers 18 residues. CDR3 protein: CASSSSRAGPEMNTEAFF. The CDR3 DNA, read in part, is TGTGCCAGCTCTTCGTCCAGAGCGGGGCCGGAGATGAACACTGAA.

This clone was recorded at least ten times. The same CDR3 can be traced to other DNA sequences in this sample. The CDR3 sequence is CASSPQSNQPQHF. Partial CDR3 DNA: TGTGCCAGCTCACCTCAGAGCAATCAGCCC. The V and J genes are TRBV18 and TRBJ1-5; D not resolved. The CDR3 end is not reached by the read, which stops 3 residues before it; the germline J gene fills it in. Between the trimmed V and J ends, which lost 3 bases and 1 base, there was a span of 4 bases. Germline CDR1 reads KGHSH; CDR2 reads LQKENI. The CDR3 totals 13 residues. The full variable domain, with the rest looked up from reference TRBV18 and TRBJ1-5, is NAGVMQNPRHLVRRRGQEARLRCSPMKGHSHVYWYRQLPEEGLKFMVYLQKENIIDESGMPKERFSAEFPKEGPSILRIQQVVRGDSAAYFCASSPQSNQPQHFGDGTRLSIL.

This clone was recorded many times. Read data end 3 residues before the CDR3 end; the end is taken from the germline J gene. V is TRBV5-1 and J is TRBJ2-1; D unclear. Germline V gene sequence: CDR1 SGHRS, CDR2 YFSETQ. The CDR3 length is 15 residues. V shed 3 bases and J shed 9 bases, with 19 bases lying between them. This chain's CDR3 is CASSSTNLASGEQFF. The CDR3 bases that were read are TGCGCCAGCAGCTCCACAAATCTGGCATCAGGTGAG.

This clone was recorded many times. The read terminates 3 residues ahead of where the CDR3 ends, so the germline J gene completes it. The chain couples TRBV19 to TRBJ2-7; 8 bases are a match to TRBD2. V dropped 5 bases and J dropped 1; count of bases not matched to a gene: 4. Germline V gene sequence: CDR1 LNHDA, CDR2 SQIVND (reference sequence). CDR3 length: 14 amino acids. The CDR3 loop is CASSVGTRSYEQYF. The covered CDR3 bases are TGTGCCAGTAGTGTCGGGACTAGATCCTACGAG.

This clone came up many times. The read ends 3 residues early relative to the CDR3; the germline J gene fills the gap. The J gene is TRBJ2-7, the V gene TRBV12-5; the match to TRBD1 covers 10 bases. The CDR3 length is 15 residues. With 3 bases clipped from V and 3 bases from J, the junction kept 5 bases outside the gene matches. Germline V CDR1 and CDR2: LGHNT, FRNRAP. The CDR3 protein is CASGFVRDRGYEQYF. The CDR3 DNA, read in part, is TGTGCTAGTGGTTTCGTCCGGGACAGGGGCTACGAG.

This clone has a count of ten or more. CDR3 DNA, as far as it was read: TGTGCCAGCAGCTTGGGGACAGAGCCTGGAAACACC. It specifies CASSLGTEPGNT. The CDR3 in its entirety is CASSLGTEPGNTIYF. J is TRBJ1-3 and V is TRBV7-2; 7 bases agree with TRBD1. The read gets to within 3 residues of the CDR3 end, and the germline J gene fills in the rest. The CDR3 spans 15 residues. The germline gives CDR1 SGHTA, CDR2 FQGNSA. V shed 3 bases and J 2 bases; nucleotides not matched to a gene: 4. Filled out from reference TRBV7-2 and TRBJ1-3, the complete variable domain reads GAGVSQSPSNKVTEKGKDVELRCDPISGHTALYWYRQSLGQGLEFLIYFQGNSAPDKSGLPSDRFSAERTGGSVSTLTIQRTQQEDSAVYLCASSLGTEPGNTIYFGEGSWLTVV.

This clone appeared many times. The read terminates 3 residues before the CDR3 end, so the remaining end is supplied by the germline J gene. The V and J genes are TRBV7-8 and TRBJ2-7, with D tentatively TRBD1 (7 bases). Trimming removed 0 bases at V and 6 bases at J, with 15 bases between. CDR3 length: 15 residues. CDR1 and CDR2 (germline): SGHVS, FQNEAQ. Partial CDR3 DNA: TGTGCCAGCAGCTTAGCAGGGCAGGGGGGTTTCGAG. It yields the protein CASSLAGQGGFE. The full CDR3 is CASSLAGQGGFEQYF.